The 14 T cell receptor beta chains below were found in one sample sequenced in a study of T-cell memory formation after mild COVID-19. Via MiXCR, TCRdb re-called the 5' RACE reads, giving one row per CDR3 protein. The repertoire holds 150,000 or so distinct CDR3 sequences, with roughly 11% as singletons. Material: PBMCs or a T cell subset sorted from them (not recorded which). These receptors came from a man younger than 30 who had mild COVID-19 (a few samples of this study predate the infection). Cell type and time point are not known.

The genes are TRBV4-1 and TRBJ2-5, with D possibly TRBD1 on 5 matching bases. Deletions cut 2 bases from V and 4 bases from J, with 14 bases between. The CDR3 sequence is 15 residues long. Per germline, CDR1 MGHRA and CDR2 YSYEKL. The CDR3 loop is CASSQHRTHPETQYF. The CDR3, as DNA: TGCGCCAGCAGCCAACACAGGACCCACCCAGAGACCCAGTACTTC.

This clonotype was seen more than once but under ten times. The rearrangement links TRBV19 to TRBJ2-5, with D possibly being TRBD1 or TRBD2 (6 bases each). Trimming took 9 bases from V and 7 from J, leaving 21 bases between them. Germline V gene sequence: CDR1 LNHDA, CDR2 SQIVND (reference sequence). CDR3 length: 14 residues. CDR3 in amino acids: CASRTPGAGGTQYF. Here the CDR3 DNA reads TGTGCCAGCAGAACCCCAGGGGCCGGGGGGACCCAGTACTTC.

The chain has TRBV10-1 and TRBJ1-3; D is uncertain. The CDR3 length is 15 residues. The ends were cut back, 5 bases at V and 0 bases at J, with 11 bases in the middle. CDR1 is WNHNN and CDR2 is SYGVQD in the germline V gene (reference sequence). The chain's CDR3 is CASSPGPSSGNTIYF. As DNA, the CDR3 is TGCGCCAGCAGTCCCGGGCCGAGCTCTGGAAACACCATATATTTT.

V is TRBV20-1 and J is TRBJ2-7; the D is unclear. Trimming removed 4 bases at V and 0 bases at J, with 13 bases between. Germline CDR1 DFQATT, CDR2 SNEGSKA (reference sequence). The CDR3 length is 14 residues. The CDR3 spells CSATTWKGSYEQYV. The DNA for the CDR3 is TGCAGTGCTACCACTTGGAAGGGCTCCTACGAGCAGTACGTC.

This clonotype has more than one count but fewer than ten. This rearrangement joins TRBV25-1 to TRBJ1-2; D ambiguous. The CDR3 length is 12 residues. Germline CDR1 is MGHDK and CDR2 is SYGVNS. With 7 bases removed from V and 4 bases from J, the gap between germline ends came to 10 bases. The chain's CDR3 is CASIGDGYGYTF. For the CDR3, the DNA is TGTGCCAGCATTGGAGACGGCTATGGCTACACCTTC.

This clonotype was detected many times. This sequence joins TRBV24-1 and TRBJ2-3; 9 bases align to TRBD1. The length of the CDR3 is 16 residues. V dropped 2 bases and J dropped 2; count of bases not matched to a gene: 4. CDR1 is KGHDR, CDR2 SFDVKD, per germline. In DNA, the CDR3 is TGTGCCACCAGTGATTGGGGACAGGGATACACAGATACGCAGTATTTT. This sequence encodes CATSDWGQGYTDTQYF.

This clonotype has just a few counts. V is TRBV5-8 and J is TRBJ1-6; D is uncertain. The CDR3 runs 12 residues. V shed 0 bases and J shed 11 bases, with 6 bases lying between them. Germline assignment: CDR1 SGHTS and CDR2 YDEGEE. The CDR3 bases are TGTGCCAGCAGCTTGGCGGCAACACCCCTCCACTTT. Residues: CASSLAATPLHF. The full variable domain, its missing parts supplied by reference TRBV5-8 and TRBJ1-6, is EAGVTQSPTHLIKTRGQQATLRCSPISGHTSVYWYQQALGLGLQFLLWYDEGEERNRGNFPPRFSGRQFPNYSSELNVNALELEDSALYLCASSLAATPLHFGNGTRLTVT.

The chain employs TRBV4-3 and TRBJ2-2; perhaps TRBD2 as D (5 bases). The CDR3 contains 18 residues. Looked up from germline, CDR1 is LGHNA and CDR2 is YSLEER. Trimming shortened V by 0 bases and J by 0 bases, and 14 bases separated the two germline ends. CDR3 amino acids: CASSQDPPAAANTGELFF. The CDR3 region has the DNA TGCGCCAGCAGCCAAGACCCCCCGGCAGCGGCGAACACCGGGGAGCTGTTTTTT.

Only a few counts were recorded for this clonotype. V usage is TRBV28 and J usage is TRBJ2-1, with 9 bases aligning to TRBD1. The junction had 8 bases not matched to a gene; V was cut back by 4 bases and J by 4 bases. The CDR3 length is 16 residues. Germline CDR1 MDHEN, CDR2 SYDVKM. As DNA, the CDR3 is TGTGCCAGCAGTTCACAGGGGGCCAACACTTACAATGAGCAGTTCTTC. Translated: CASSSQGANTYNEQFF.

The rearrangement joins TRBV4-2 to TRBJ1-2; 9 positions agree with TRBD1. Per germline, CDR1 LGHNA and CDR2 YNFKEQ. The CDR3 loop spans 17 amino acids. J was trimmed by 1 base and V by 4 bases; bases with no gene match: 10. The CDR3 bases are TGTGCCAGCAGCCGAGACCCTGGGACAGGGAGTAACTATGGCTACACCTTC. Translation gives CASSRDPGTGSNYGYTF.

This clonotype came up many times. The chain is built from TRBV15 and TRBJ2-5, with 9 bases fitting TRBD1. J was trimmed by 3 bases and V by 5 bases; bases with no gene match: 7. Germline V gene sequence: CDR1 LNHNV, CDR2 YYDKDF (reference sequence). CDR3 length: 15 amino acids. The CDR3 loop is CATSRDRGWEETQYF. In DNA, the CDR3 is TGTGCCACCAGCCGTGACAGGGGGTGGGAAGAGACCCAGTACTTC.

This clonotype was detected ten times or more. The V gene is TRBV5-1, the J gene TRBJ2-1; 8 nucleotides line up with TRBD1. V trimming: 2 bases; J trimming: 1 base; junction bases outside the gene matches: 2. This CDR3 contains 15 residues. Germline V gene lookup returns CDR1 SGHRS and CDR2 YFSETQ. CDR3 residues: CASSFGQGSYNEQFF. The CDR3, as DNA: TGCGCCAGCAGCTTCGGACAGGGTTCCTACAATGAGCAGTTCTTC.

This clonotype showed up just a few times. V is TRBV5-1 and J is TRBJ2-5; either TRBD1 or TRBD2 may supply D (5 bases each). The CDR3 runs 14 residues. With 5 bases removed from V and 5 bases from J, the gap between germline ends came to 16 bases. The germline CDR1 and CDR2 sequences are SGHRS and YFSETQ. CDR3 sequence: CASSPWGTGETQYF. The CDR3 region has the DNA TGCGCCAGCAGTCCCTGGGGCACGGGGGAGACCCAGTACTTC.

This clonotype was found many times. The chain couples TRBV9 to TRBJ2-3; 8 nucleotides align to TRBD1. V lost 3 bases to trimming and J lost 2 bases; unmatched junction nucleotides: 2. The V gene's germline CDR1 is SGDLS and CDR2 YYNGEE. The CDR3 has 14 residues. Here the CDR3 reads CASSGTGNTDTQYF. The DNA of the CDR3 is TGTGCCAGCAGCGGGACAGGGAACACAGATACGCAGTATTTT.